This T cell receptor (beta chain) was recorded in a study of T and B cells in COVID-19 patients. Study-level background: The recovered cohort's median age was about 34 years, versus approximately 73 years in active infection. Study-level findings and limits: Blood from mildly ill patients while symptomatic, and early samples from severe cases, were scarce.

With respect to this clonotype: Its antigen is undetermined.

TRB rearrangements were amplified by multiplex PCR with BIOMED2 TRB-A/B primers. A single record per CDR3 protein comes from TCRdb applying MiXCR to the multiplex PCR reads. This sample carries some 6,000 distinct CDR3 sequences, about 24% of them seen once, and the ten largest clones take 10% to 15%. The germline V gene has CDR1 SGHAT and CDR2 FQDESV (reference sequence). The CDR3 totals 14 residues. The trim removed 5 bases at V and 3 bases at J, leaving 2 bases unmatched. TRB was amplified from around 230-520 ng of blood genomic DNA. The sequence came from a human donor with active COVID-19. The specimen was blood. This sequence joins TRBV11-1 and TRBJ2-2, with 8 bases that match TRBD1. The CDR3 is CASSPGQDTGELFF. In DNA form, the CDR3 reads TGTGCCAGCAGCCCGGGACAGGACACCGGGGAGCTGTTTTTT.